Listed below are T cell receptor beta chains from one sample, sequenced in a study of radiotherapy plus CTLA-4 blockade in lung cancer. The repertoire was sequenced with immunoSEQ multiplex PCR; TCRdb's copy has only in-frame clones and lacks some. The sample contains some 100,000 clones, approximately 80% of which appear only once. Source: peripheral blood, taken from a patient treated with radiotherapy plus ipilimumab. The origin of the receptors is a human donor with non-small cell lung cancer who had a partial response to radiotherapy plus ipilimumab. The CDR3 runs from the conserved cysteine through the conserved F or W. The D gene is left open where the match is weak. Size is omitted from some rows. Given values are once, few, many or a class for expanded clones.

v_call	clone_size	j_call	d_call	cdr3_aa	cdr3_nt
TRBV28	few	TRBJ2-1	-	CASSLTQGGEQFF	TGTGCCAGCAGTTTAACCCAGGGAGGTGAGCAGTTCTTC
TRBV6-5	-	TRBJ2-7	-	CASSPVLAAYEQYF	TGTGCCAGCAGTCCCGTTCTAGCAGCTTACGAGCAGTACTTC
TRBV6-5	-	TRBJ1-3	-	CASSSGKTGNTIYF	TGTGCCAGCAGCTCAGGGAAAACTGGAAACACCATATATTTT
TRBV19	once	TRBJ2-5	-	CASSIGRGVKTQYF	TGTGCCAGTAGTATAGGGCGGGGCGTCAAGACCCAGTACTTC
TRBV5-4	-	TRBJ2-1	TRBD2	CASSFAEGLAVHEQFF	TGTGCCAGCAGCTTCGCTGAGGGACTAGCTGTACATGAGCAGTTCTTC
TRBV6-5	once	TRBJ2-5	TRBD1	CASSYRRTGVVETQYF	TGTGCCAGCAGTTACCGAAGGACAGGGGTCGTTGAGACCCAGTACTTC
TRBV25-1	-	TRBJ2-5	TRBD2	CASSVGLAGDSETQYF	TGTGCCAGCAGTGTGGGGCTAGCGGGAGATTCGGAGACCCAGTACTTC
TRBV4-1	-	TRBJ1-1	-	CASRPGGGTEAFF	TGCGCCAGCAGGCCGGGGGGCGGGACTGAAGCTTTCTTT
TRBV28	-	TRBJ2-1	-	CASSLHTSPGEQFF	TGTGCCAGCAGTTTACATACTAGTCCCGGTGAGCAGTTCTTC
TRBV10-3	many	TRBJ2-5	TRBD2	CATGTSGSQETQYF	TGTGCCACCGGGACTAGCGGGAGTCAAGAGACCCAGTACTTC
TRBV4-3	-	TRBJ1-2	-	CASSLRSAGFGYTF	TGCGCCAGCAGCTTAAGGTCTGCGGGGTTTGGCTACACCTTC
TRBV11-2	-	TRBJ2-6	-	CASSLASSGANVLTF	TGTGCCAGCAGCTTAGCTTCTTCTGGGGCCAACGTCCTGACTTTC
TRBV6-4	-	TRBJ1-5	-	CASSKEGSQPQHF	TGTGCCAGCAGTAAGGAGGGAAGCCAGCCCCAGCATTTT
TRBV28	-	TRBJ2-3	TRBD1	CAIRQGSTDTQYF	TGTGCCATCAGACAGGGCAGCACAGATACGCAGTATTTT
TRBV10-1	-	TRBJ1-1	TRBD1	CASSATRQGTEAFF	TGCGCCAGCAGTGCAACCAGACAGGGAACTGAAGCTTTCTTT
TRBV7-3	-	TRBJ2-3	-	CASSSPGGGTDTQYF	TGTGCCAGCAGCTCGCCTGGCGGGGGCACAGATACGCAGTATTTT
TRBV2	-	TRBJ1-4	TRBD1	CASRLPGQGREKLFF	TGTGCCAGCAGACTACCGGGACAGGGGCGTGAAAAACTGTTTTTT
TRBV5-1	-	TRBJ1-2	-	CASSLVPEGGYTF	TGCGCCAGCAGCTTGGTTCCGGAGGGGGGCTACACCTTC
TRBV28	-	TRBJ2-1	TRBD1	CASSRWTGSLDEQFF	TGTGCCAGCAGCAGATGGACAGGGTCGCTCGATGAGCAGTTCTTC
TRBV2	-	TRBJ2-4	-	CASRQDIGIQYF	TGTGCCAGCAGACAGGATATCGGCATTCAGTACTTC
TRBV2	-	TRBJ2-5	TRBD1	CASSADRAQTQYF	TGTGCCAGCAGTGCGGACAGGGCGCAGACCCAGTACTTC
TRBV25-1	-	TRBJ1-1	TRBD1	CASSGGTANTEAFF	TGTGCCAGCAGTGGCGGGACAGCGAACACTGAAGCTTTCTTT
TRBV7-7	-	TRBJ2-7	-	CASSLGMSGEQYF	TGTGCTAGCAGCTTAGGTATGTCGGGCGAGCAGTACTTC
TRBV6-1	few	TRBJ1-2	-	CASSPPTVAGYTF	TGTGCCAGCAGCCCCCCCACGGTCGCCGGCTACACCTTC
TRBV6-6	-	TRBJ2-5	TRBD2	CASRTSGSGSGETQYF	TGTGCCAGCAGGACGAGCGGGAGTGGTTCTGGGGAGACCCAGTACTTC
TRBV4-1	-	TRBJ2-2	TRBD2	CASSPGLGGTGELFF	TGCGCCAGCAGCCCTGGACTAGGAGGCACCGGGGAGCTGTTTTTT
TRBV7-9	-	TRBJ1-1	-	CASSDPYYTEAFF	TGTGCCAGCAGCGATCCCTATTACACTGAAGCTTTCTTT
TRBV6-1	few	TRBJ2-7	TRBD1	CASTYTDRDEQYF	TGTGCCAGCACCTACACTGACAGGGACGAGCAGTACTTC
TRBV7-3	-	TRBJ2-1	TRBD2	CASSPTGTSLNEQFF	TGTGCCAGCAGCCCCACCGGGACTAGCCTCAATGAGCAGTTCTTC
TRBV5-1	-	TRBJ2-1	TRBD2	CASSLVRTSGSSYNEQFF	TGCGCCAGCAGCTTGGTACGGACTAGCGGGAGCTCCTACAATGAGCAGTTCTTC
TRBV4-1	-	TRBJ2-2	TRBD2	CASSQPAGGGTGELFF	TGCGCCAGCAGCCAGCCAGCGGGAGGTGGTACCGGGGAGCTGTTTTTT
TRBV28	few	TRBJ1-5	-	CASSSMVPTEGIQPQHF	TGTGCCAGCAGTTCTATGGTCCCAACAGAGGGTATACAGCCCCAGCATTTT
TRBV27	-	TRBJ1-2	TRBD1	CASTKSAGGYGYTF	TGTGCCAGCACCAAATCCGCAGGGGGCTATGGCTACACCTTC
TRBV28	-	TRBJ1-1	-	CASRSLNTEAFF	TGTGCCAGCAGGAGTCTTAACACTGAAGCTTTCTTT
TRBV7-8	few	TRBJ1-2	-	CASSSEGGSIILSYGYTF	TGTGCCAGCAGCTCCGAGGGGGGGTCGATTATCCTTAGCTATGGCTACACCTTC
TRBV28	-	TRBJ2-7	-	CASSYPSSPSYEQYF	TGTGCCAGCAGTTACCCTAGTTCCCCCTCCTACGAGCAGTACTTC
TRBV6-1	-	TRBJ2-7	-	CALQGLYEQYF	TGTGCCTTGCAGGGTCTCTACGAGCAGTACTTC
TRBV4-3	-	TRBJ1-5	TRBD1	CASSQETGKNQPQHF	TGCGCCAGCAGCCAAGAGACAGGGAAGAATCAGCCCCAGCATTTT
TRBV9	many	TRBJ1-1	TRBD1	CASSVALTQGLNTEAFF	TGTGCCAGCAGCGTAGCCCTGACACAGGGGTTGAACACTGAAGCTTTCTTT
TRBV7-9	-	TRBJ1-2	TRBD1	CASSLQGANGYTF	TGTGCCAGCAGCCTACAGGGGGCAAATGGCTACACCTTC
TRBV5-1	few	TRBJ1-1	TRBD1	CASSSVPGQGWNTEAFF	TGCGCCAGCAGCTCAGTCCCGGGACAGGGGTGGAACACTGAAGCTTTCTTT
TRBV27	-	TRBJ2-3	TRBD2	CASSDGPGGTDTQYF	TGTGCCAGCAGTGATGGGCCGGGAGGAACAGATACGCAGTATTTT
TRBV7-2	-	TRBJ1-5	TRBD1	CASSLPTGNSNQPQHF	TGTGCCAGCAGCTTACCGACAGGGAACAGCAATCAGCCCCAGCATTTT
TRBV9	-	TRBJ2-2	-	CASSVRQGLTGELFF	TGTGCCAGCAGCGTACGACAGGGACTTACCGGGGAGCTGTTTTTT
TRBV14	-	TRBJ2-7	TRBD2	CASSRGLAVNSYEQYF	TGTGCCAGCAGCCGGGGACTAGCGGTAAACTCCTACGAGCAGTACTTC